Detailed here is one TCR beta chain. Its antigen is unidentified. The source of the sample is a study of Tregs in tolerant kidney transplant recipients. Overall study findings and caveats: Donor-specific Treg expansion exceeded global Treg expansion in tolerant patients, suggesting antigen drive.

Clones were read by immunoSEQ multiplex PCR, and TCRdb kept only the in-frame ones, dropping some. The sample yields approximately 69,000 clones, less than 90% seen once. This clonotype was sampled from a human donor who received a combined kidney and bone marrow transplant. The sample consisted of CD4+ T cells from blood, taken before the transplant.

The CDR3 bases are TGCGCCAGCAGCGGCGACAGGGGGGCGAACACTGAAGCTTTCTTT. This translates into CASSGDRGANTEAFF. The chain is built from TRBV5-1 and TRBJ1-1; TRBD1 matches 9 bases. The CDR3 is 15 amino acids. Trimming cost V 4 bases and J 1 base; bases outside gene matches: 5. Germline CDR1 reads SGHRS; CDR2 reads YFSETQ.